The sequence of this T cell receptor beta chain was determined in a study of T cells after yellow fever vaccination (dated by TCRdb to the late 2010s). At the level of the whole study: The SMART-Seq v4 Ultra Low Input RNA kit was used to prepare libraries from fractions with low cell numbers. Blood was drawn at multiple timepoints before and after primary and secondary immunization, with bulk PBMC replicates and cell subsets isolated. Bulk TCR alpha and beta repertoires were sequenced longitudinally to track T-cell clones before and after primary and booster YFV17D yellow fever vaccination. The cohort comprised two healthy male donors, one aged 18 to 29 and one aged 30 to 40 years.

TCR cDNA was made using 5'RACE template switching, a step that added a universal primer site and unique molecular identifiers. cDNA synthesis was primed from both the TCR alpha and TCR beta constant segments. Two PCR steps were used to amplify libraries, with sample barcodes and sequencing adapters being added in the second step. Sequencing of libraries was done on Illumina HiSeq 2500 (2x100 bp) or NovaSeq (2x150 bp). Turning to the authors' computational methods: MIGEC handled demultiplexing of reads and collapsing into UMI consensus sequences, while MiXCR performed V(D)J alignment. Clonotypes responding to the vaccine were identified with edgeR on replicate PBMC samples, with the criteria of FDR below 0.01 and a log2 fold change above 5 up to day 15. CD4 or CD8 identity was assigned to each bulk clonotype according to whether the clonotype was present at higher abundance in the sequenced CD4 repertoire or the sequenced CD8 repertoire. TCRdb reworked the public reads: Q25 trimming with fastp, MiXCR clone assembly, productive beta chains retained. One record per CDR3 amino acid sequence lists the most common genes and DNA. In this record, the V and J calls reflect TCRdb's handling and not the investigators' own analysis. This sample gives roughly 520,000 distinct CDR3 sequences in total; 21% of them show up just once. The ten largest make up roughly a sixth of the sample.

V loses 3 bases, J loses 8 bases, and the germline ends lie 13 bases apart. Per the germline V gene, MGHRA is the CDR1 and YSYEKL is the CDR2. The CDR3 runs 14 amino acids, cysteine and phenylalanine included. This entry keeps only the CDR3 DNA: 42 bases, framed from base 1. In this sample, this clonotype turned up a few times. Which antigen it targets is not known. No base-level quality is on record; no much larger clone is a single base apart. General study outcomes and caveats: Most clones expanded after primary vaccination were re-detected after the booster (96% of CD4 and roughly 85% of CD8), suggesting broad memory maintenance. Because only a couple of donors were included in the study, the extent to which the findings can be generalized is limited. A small fraction of clonotypes showed up in both the CD4 and CD8 compartments, probably as a result of convergent recombination. Compared with the primary T-cell response, the secondary T-cell response was faster but weaker, reaching its peak on day 5 rather than on day 15. Because abundant contaminating clonotypes from the bulk population could be contained in FACS-sorted repertoires, computational filtering was required.

The sample's treatment or condition label, decoded: live attenuated yellow fever vaccine strain. Two biological replicates of bulk PBMCs were collected at each blood-draw timepoint. A standard Ficoll-Paque protocol was used to isolate PBMCs from peripheral blood. RNA was extracted with TriZol from bulk PBMCs, CD4 and CD8 fractions, and dextramer-positive and dextramer-negative fractions. The rearrangement joined TRBV4-1 to TRBJ2-2, with the D gene uncertain. This TCR derives from a man aged 18 to 29 who received the YFV17D yellow fever vaccine. This specimen consisted of PBMCs, obtained 20 to 25 days after the first yellow fever vaccination. The nucleotide sequence is given as TGCGCCAGCAGCCATCCAGAGTCGAGAGGGGAGCTGTTTTTT. The translation is CASSHPESRGELFF.